Listed here are 18 T cell receptor beta chains from one sample, sequenced in a study of blood T cell repertoires in COVID-19. Sequencing was performed with immunoSEQ multiplex PCR; in TCRdb, only in-frame clones are kept and a portion is missing. The sample has roughly 70,000 clones, about 80% seen once. The sample taken for sequencing was peripheral blood. The receptors come from a man aged 70-80 years who had recovered from COVID-19.

The chain combines TRBV5-1 with TRBJ2-3, with 7 bases aligning to TRBD2. The germline gives CDR1 SGHRS, CDR2 YFSETQ. V shed 5 bases, J shed 1 base, and the junction held 7 bases outside the gene matches. The CDR3 is 15 amino acids. The CDR3 DNA reads TGCGCCAGCAGTTGGGGCCGGGGGGGCACAGATACGCAGTATTTT. It yields the protein CASSWGRGGTDTQYF.

CDR3 bases: TGTGCCAGCAGTGGGGCAGGGACAGTTTACTACAATGAGCAGTTCTTC. Residues: CASSGAGTVYYNEQFF. The chain is built from TRBV25-1 and TRBJ2-1, with TRBD1 identical over 7 bases. This CDR3 is 16 amino acids long. The V segment lost 4 bases and the J segment 3 bases; nucleotides outside the gene matches: 9. CDR1 and CDR2 (germline): MGHDK, SYGVNS. The variable domain in full, with the rest retrieved from reference TRBV25-1 and TRBJ2-1, is EADIYQTPRYLVIGTGKKITLECSQTMGHDKMYWYQQDPGMELHLIHYSYGVNSTEKGDLSSESTVSRIRTEHFPLTLESARPSHTSQYLCASSGAGTVYYNEQFFGPGTRLTVL.

This chain links TRBV6-1 with TRBJ1-5; D is unclear. Germline CDR1 reads MNHNS; CDR2 reads SASEGT. With 3 bases removed from V and 7 bases from J, the gap between germline ends came to 10 bases. The CDR3 sequence is 13 residues long. The CDR3 region is CASSDFGEQPQHF. CDR3 DNA sequence: TGTGCCAGCAGTGATTTCGGGGAACAGCCCCAGCATTTT.

The V call is TRBV5-4, the J call TRBJ2-3; possibly TRBD1 for D (5 bases). The CDR3 has 16 amino acids. The germline CDR1 and CDR2 sequences are SGHNT and YYREEE (reference sequence). V was trimmed by 4 bases and J by 3 bases, leaving 18 bases between them. CDR3 bases: TGTGCCAGCAGCATGAACGGACAACTAATTACAGATACGCAGTATTTT. Amino acids: CASSMNGQLITDTQYF.

The genes are TRBV19 and TRBJ1-1; the match to TRBD1 covers 8 bases. V dropped 7 bases and J dropped 11; count of bases not matched to a gene: 15. Germline CDR1 is LNHDA and CDR2 is SQIVND (reference sequence). The CDR3 runs to 14 residues. The CDR3 region is CASIAGGVFGSAFF. Here the CDR3 DNA reads TGTGCCAGTATCGCAGGGGGCGTTTTTGGTAGCGCTTTCTTT.

The V and J genes are TRBV28 and TRBJ2-5; D perhaps matches TRBD2 (5 bases). Trimming removed 3 bases at V and 5 bases at J, with 13 bases between. Germline loops: CDR1 MDHEN, CDR2 SYDVKM. This CDR3 comprises 14 residues. The CDR3 sequence: CASSFQAARETQYF. CDR3 nucleotides: TGTGCCAGCAGTTTTCAAGCGGCACGGGAGACCCAGTACTTC.

This chain uses TRBV6-5 with TRBJ2-7; maybe TRBD1 (5 bases). The CDR3 consists of 12 residues. V was trimmed by 8 bases and J by 1 base, leaving 9 bases between them. The germline gives CDR1 MNHEY, CDR2 SVGAGI. The CDR3 sequence is CASQGLSYEQYF. CDR3 nucleotides: TGTGCCAGCCAGGGCCTGTCCTACGAGCAGTACTTC.

The rearrangement joins TRBV7-2 to TRBJ2-7, with TRBD2 identical over 7 bases. The CDR3 is made up of 14 amino acids. The germline CDR1 and CDR2 sequences are SGHTA and FQGNSA. With 5 bases clipped from V and 2 bases from J, the junction kept 6 bases outside the gene matches. The CDR3 coding sequence is TGTGCCAGCAGCATCTCTAGCGGAGCCTACGAGCAGTACTTC. Its translation: CASSISSGAYEQYF.

CDR3 nucleotide sequence: TGTGCCAGTAGTATCCTAGCGGGCCTACAGTACGAGCAGTACTTC. Translation gives CASSILAGLQYEQYF. This chain links TRBV19 with TRBJ2-7; 8 nucleotides line up with TRBD2. Germline lookup yields CDR1 LNHDA and CDR2 SQIVND (reference sequence). The CDR3 has 15 residues. Unmatched junction bases numbered 8, after V lost 3 bases and J lost 4 bases.

V and J are TRBV5-1 and TRBJ1-4, with D possibly matching TRBD1 (6 bases). Germline V CDR1 and CDR2: SGHRS, YFSETQ. CDR3 size: 12 residues. V was trimmed by 3 bases and J by 8 bases, leaving 8 bases between them. The CDR3 region has the DNA TGCGCCAGCAGCTCCCAGGGGGAAAAACTGTTTTTT. Translation gives CASSSQGEKLFF.

The V and J genes are TRBV10-3 and TRBJ2-7; D perhaps matches TRBD1 (5 bases). Germline values: CDR1 ENHRY, CDR2 SYGVKD. The CDR3 extends over 12 amino acids. Trimming stripped 10 bases from V and 6 bases from J, with 16 bases between. The CDR3 protein is CASEGTGGEQYF. The DNA of the CDR3 is TGTGCCAGCGAAGGAACAGGCGGCGAGCAGTACTTC.

CDR3 coding DNA: TGTGCCAGCAGCCGAGCGGCCAGGGGGCGTAACAATTCACCCCTCCACTTT. It encodes CASSRAARGRNNSPLHF. The chain uses TRBV6-6 and TRBJ1-6, with 8 bases lining up with TRBD1. The germline V gene has CDR1 MNHNY and CDR2 SVGAGI (reference sequence). CDR3 length: 17 amino acids. V shed 6 bases and J 7 bases; nucleotides not matched to a gene: 14.

The chain employs TRBV5-5 and TRBJ2-1, with D perhaps TRBD2 (7 bases). V was trimmed by 4 bases and J by 5 bases, leaving 19 bases between them. Germline V gene data show CDR1 as SGHKS and CDR2 as YYEKEE (reference sequence). The CDR3 length is 16 residues. CDR3 loop: CASSPTGGPGHNEQFF. The CDR3 coding sequence is TGTGCCAGCAGCCCTACGGGGGGCCCCGGGCACAATGAGCAGTTCTTC.

The J gene is TRBJ1-5, the V gene TRBV19; D unresolved. This CDR3 is built from 15 residues. Germline V gene lookup returns CDR1 LNHDA and CDR2 SQIVND (reference sequence). V was trimmed by 6 bases and J by 2 bases, leaving 14 bases between them. Here the CDR3 reads CASRYTGKGNQPQHF. CDR3 nucleotide sequence: TGTGCCAGTAGGTATACGGGGAAGGGCAATCAGCCCCAGCATTTT. Based on the CDR3 plus reference TRBV19 and TRBJ1-5, the full variable domain is DGGITQSPKYLFRKEGQNVTLSCEQNLNHDAMYWYRQDPGQGLRLIYYSQIVNDFQKGDIAEGYSVSREKKESFPLTVTSAQKNPTAFYLCASRYTGKGNQPQHFGDGTRLSIL.

The chain combines TRBV30 with TRBJ1-6; D gene uncertain. V lost 3 bases and J 7 bases, leaving 4 bases between the germline ends. This CDR3 comprises 11 residues. Looked up from germline, CDR1 is GTSNPN and CDR2 is SVGIG (reference sequence). CDR3 protein: CAWRRNSPLHF. The DNA of the CDR3 is TGTGCCTGGAGGAGGAATTCACCCCTCCACTTT.

V usage is TRBV10-3 and J usage is TRBJ2-5, with D uncertain. The CDR3 loop spans 13 amino acids. Trimming removed 2 bases at V and 7 bases at J, with 11 bases between. Germline V gene lookup returns CDR1 ENHRY and CDR2 SYGVKD. The CDR3 DNA reads TGTGCCATCAGTGAGGATAGCCGGGTGACCCAGTACTTC. Amino acid sequence: CAISEDSRVTQYF.

This chain links TRBV5-1 with TRBJ2-5, with 9 bases aligning to TRBD1. J was trimmed by 5 bases and V by 1 base; bases with no gene match: 12. The CDR3 runs to 17 residues. The V gene's germline CDR1 is SGHRS and CDR2 YFSETQ. In DNA, the CDR3 is TGCGCCAGCAGCTTGTTGGGACAGGGTTTATCAGGGGAGACCCAGTACTTC. Translation gives CASSLLGQGLSGETQYF.

This clone was counted between two and nine times. The gene calls are TRBV19 and TRBJ2-7; D perhaps matches TRBD1 (6 bases). From germline, CDR1 is LNHDA and CDR2 SQIVND (reference sequence). This CDR3 is 12 amino acids long. V lost 4 bases, J lost 6 bases, and 10 bases lay in between. CDR3 bases: TGTGCCAGTAGTAGGACGGACAGCGAGCAGTACTTC. As protein: CASSRTDSEQYF.